The sequence of this TCR beta chain was determined in a study of brain T cells in children with intractable seizures. Study-level results: Only CDR3 sequence similarity suggested viral specificity, without known HCMV serostatus.

Sequencing was performed with immunoSEQ multiplex PCR; in TCRdb, only in-frame clones are kept and a portion is missing. The data show 340,000 or so clones, more than 85% seen once. Comment on this clone: Its matching antigen is unknown.

Sample time point: blood from clinic visit 5 months post-surgery; TSC patient then seizure free. Sequencing was limited to surgery cases with top T cell transcript signatures in brain tissue. Pre-surgery treatment included at least one anti-epileptic drug. The CDR3 length is 13 residues. Trimming removed 1 base from V and 12 bases from J, with 13 bases in between. Per germline, CDR1 SGHDN and CDR2 FVKESK. The V call is TRBV14, the J call TRBJ2-1, with unresolved D. The sample in question was peripheral blood, obtained roughly 5 months after surgery. This sequence originates from a boy under two years old with tuberous sclerosis and intractable seizures. CDR3 sequence (DNA): TGTGCCAGCAGCCAAGTGCTACCAGCAGGGCAGTTCTTC. Residues: CASSQVLPAGQFF.